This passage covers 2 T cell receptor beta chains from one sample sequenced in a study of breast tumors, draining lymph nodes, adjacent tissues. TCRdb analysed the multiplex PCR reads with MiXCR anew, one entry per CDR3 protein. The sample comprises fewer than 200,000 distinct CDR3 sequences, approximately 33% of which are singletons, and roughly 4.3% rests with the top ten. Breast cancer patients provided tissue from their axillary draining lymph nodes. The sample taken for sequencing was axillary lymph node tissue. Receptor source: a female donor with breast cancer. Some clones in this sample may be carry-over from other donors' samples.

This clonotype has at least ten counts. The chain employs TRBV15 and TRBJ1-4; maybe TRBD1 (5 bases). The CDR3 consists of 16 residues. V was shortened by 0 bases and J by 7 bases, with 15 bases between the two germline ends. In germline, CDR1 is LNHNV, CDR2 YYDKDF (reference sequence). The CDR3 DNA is TGTGCCACCAGCAGAGAATCGTTTGCAGACAGTGAAAAACTGTTTTTT. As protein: CATSRESFADSEKLFF.

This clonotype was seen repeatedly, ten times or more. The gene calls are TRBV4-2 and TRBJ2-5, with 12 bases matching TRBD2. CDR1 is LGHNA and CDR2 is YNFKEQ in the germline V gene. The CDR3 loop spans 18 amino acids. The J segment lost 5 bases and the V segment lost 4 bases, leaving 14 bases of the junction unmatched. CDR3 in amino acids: CASSPNPSTSGRSETQYF. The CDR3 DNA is TGTGCCAGCAGCCCGAACCCCTCGACTAGCGGGAGATCTGAGACCCAGTACTTC.